A selection of T cell receptor beta chains follows, all from one sample in a study of siplizumab effects on memory and regulatory T cells. Sequencing was performed with immunoSEQ multiplex PCR; in TCRdb, only in-frame clones are kept and a portion is missing. The sample gives about 60,000 clones, approximately 87% of which show up once; 3.5% to 4% is in the top ten. Sequencing was carried out using memory CD4+ T cells sorted from blood. All receptors derive from a human donor in good health. The CDR3 runs from the conserved cysteine through the conserved F or W. Fields, in order: J gene, clone size, V gene, D gene, CDR3 DNA, CDR3 protein. The D gene is left open where the match is weak. For some rows the clone size is stated as once, few or many, or as a class when expanded; others skip it.

TRBJ2-2 . TRBV2 TRBD2 TGTGCCAGCAGTGGAAGCGGGGGGGCGATAACTGGGGAGCTGTTTTTT CASSGSGGAITGELFF
TRBJ1-2 . TRBV27 . TGTGCCAGCAGTTTTTCTTCGGGATATGGCTACACCTTC CASSFSSGYGYTF
TRBJ2-1 . TRBV14 . TGTGCCAGCAGCCAAGTCGTCGGGGCCGCTTTTGGTGAGCAGTTCTTC CASSQVVGAAFGEQFF
TRBJ2-6 few TRBV25-1 . TGTGCCAGCAGTGTCAATTACAGGTCAGGGGCCAACGTCCTGACTTTC CASSVNYRSGANVLTF
TRBJ2-1 . TRBV18 TRBD2 TGTGCCAGCTCACCACAGGGACTAGCGGTAAATAATGAGCAGTTCTTC CASSPQGLAVNNEQFF
TRBJ1-6 few TRBV2 . TGTGCCAGCAGAGACAGCCGAGATAATTCACCCCTCCACTTT CASRDSRDNSPLHF
TRBJ2-3 . TRBV18 TRBD2 TGTGCCAGCTCAGCCTCTAGCGGGAGACCCACAGATACGCAGTATTTT CASSASSGRPTDTQYF
TRBJ1-5 . TRBV2 TRBD1 TGTGCCAGCAGTACCCGACAGGGGCAGCAGCCCCAGCATTTT CASSTRQGQQPQHF
TRBJ1-1 . TRBV5-1 TRBD1 TGCGCCAGCAGCTCAGACAGGGTGGGCACTGAAGCTTTCTTT CASSSDRVGTEAFF
TRBJ1-1 . TRBV6-5 . TGTGCCAGCGCTATGGGGAGCCCGGGTGGGACTGAAGCTTTCTTT CASAMGSPGGTEAFF